The 27 T cell receptor beta chains listed next were all sequenced from one sample in a study of CD8 T cell repertoires and HIV-1 epitope variants (dated by TCRdb to 2018 to 2020). These TCRs are of unknown antigen specificity. The library was prepared using the immunoSEQ multiplex PCR assay. This is the immuneACCESS table as TCRdb keeps it, with only in-frame sequences that have V and J called. A part of the clones is gone; compared with another copy, unresolved V genes explain less than half, and the rest is unexplained. The sample has 4,900 or so clones on record, around three fifths of them singletons. About 46% of the sample is held by the ten biggest clonotypes. Input material: cultured CD8+ T cells derived from PBMCs. The receptor set was obtained from a male donor with HIV.

This chain connects TRBV28 to TRBJ1-5; D is uncertain. Germline CDR1 and CDR2: MDHEN and SYDVKM. The germline V and J ends were trimmed by 7 bases and 0 bases, with 19 bases remaining between them. The CDR3 length is 17 residues. The CDR3 DNA reads as TGTGCCAGCAATTCGGACGCCTGGCCCTATAGCAATCAGCCCCAGCATTTT. Protein sequence: CASNSDAWPYSNQPQHF.

This clone occurred once. V usage is TRBV10-3 and J usage is TRBJ2-7; D unclear. The ends were cut back, 3 bases at V and 2 bases at J, with 14 bases in the middle. CDR1 and CDR2 (germline): ENHRY, SYGVKD. The CDR3 sequence is 15 residues long. For the CDR3, the DNA is TGTGCCATCAGTGATGGCAGTCACACGGCCTACGAGCAGTACTTC. Translation gives CAISDGSHTAYEQYF.

The genes are TRBV10-3 and TRBJ1-1; D not resolved. The germline V and J ends were trimmed by 7 bases and 4 bases, with 4 bases remaining between them. This CDR3 region has 10 residues. The germline V gene has CDR1 ENHRY and CDR2 SYGVKD. Here the CDR3 DNA reads TGTGCCATCAAGGCCACTGAAGCTTTCTTT. Protein: CAIKATEAFF.

As concerns this clone: This CDR3 is also generated by other DNA sequences in the sample. The gene calls are TRBV6-5 and TRBJ2-7; D may be TRBD1 (5 bases). The ends were cut back, 6 bases at V and 0 bases at J, with 15 bases in the middle. The CDR3 loop spans 15 amino acids. CDR1 and CDR2 (germline): MNHEY, SVGAGI. This CDR3 reads CASSRVSVSSYEQYF. The CDR3 DNA reads as TGTGCCAGCAGCAGGGTCTCCGTAAGCTCCTACGAGCAGTACTTC.

This CDR3 is CASEGSSSYEQYF. CDR3 in DNA: TGTGCCAGCGAGGGAAGCAGCTCCTACGAGCAGTACTTC. This rearrangement joins TRBV6-6 to TRBJ2-7; D possibly corresponds to TRBD2 (5 bases). CDR3 length: 13 amino acids. Germline V gene data show CDR1 as MNHNY and CDR2 as SVGAGI (reference sequence). Trimming took off 8 bases at V and 0 bases at J, with 11 bases between the two ends.

This clone was seen only a few times. This chain connects TRBV5-4 to TRBJ1-2; D might be TRBD1 (5 bases). CDR1 SGHNT and CDR2 YYREEE come from the germline V gene (reference sequence). Between the trimmed V and J ends, which lost 5 bases and 7 bases, there was a span of 15 bases. CDR3 length equals 13 residues. The CDR3 loop reads CASSLGVQLGYTF. In DNA form, the CDR3 reads TGTGCCAGCAGTCTGGGGGTACAGCTTGGCTACACCTTC.

The chain employs TRBV29-1 and TRBJ2-1; the D gene is possibly TRBD2 (6 bases). The CDR3 is 15 amino acids. Germline loops: CDR1 SQVTM, CDR2 ANQGSEA. V shed 1 base and J shed 6 bases, with 16 bases lying between them. CDR3 sequence: CSVEGEADRANEQFF. The CDR3, as DNA: TGCAGCGTTGAAGGGGAGGCCGACAGAGCCAATGAGCAGTTCTTC.

The chain employs TRBV7-9 and TRBJ2-5; TRBD2 aligns across 9 bases. The CDR3 is made up of 15 amino acids. V gave up 5 bases and J gave up 11 bases; unmatched junction bases: 15. Germline V gene lookup returns CDR1 SEHNR and CDR2 FQNEAQ (reference sequence). This CDR3 reads CASSPKGSGSGEQYF. The CDR3 DNA reads TGTGCCAGCAGCCCAAAAGGTAGCGGGAGTGGAGAGCAGTACTTC.

This clone was recorded once. The J gene is TRBJ1-1, the V gene TRBV7-2; D remains unclear. There are 12 residues in the CDR3. V was trimmed by 3 bases and J by 6 bases, leaving 8 bases between them. The V gene's germline CDR1 is SGHTA and CDR2 FQGNSA. CDR3 DNA: TGTGCCAGCAGCTTGGGTAACCCTGAAGCTTTCTTT. Amino acids: CASSLGNPEAFF.

The chain employs TRBV7-2 and TRBJ2-7; D is ambiguous. The germline V and J ends were trimmed by 5 bases and 2 bases, with 13 bases remaining between them. The V gene's germline CDR1 is SGHTA and CDR2 FQGNSA. This CDR3 is 14 amino acids long. The CDR3 is CASSGWSNPYEQYF. CDR3 sequence (DNA): TGTGCCAGCAGCGGTTGGAGTAATCCCTACGAGCAGTACTTC.

The J gene is TRBJ1-1, the V gene TRBV7-2, with 9 bases matching TRBD1. Per the germline V gene, CDR1 is SGHTA and CDR2 is FQGNSA. This CDR3 is built from 15 residues. V dropped 6 bases and J dropped 4; count of bases not matched to a gene: 9. The CDR3 spells CASSPPGTGSTEAFF. CDR3 bases: TGTGCCAGCAGTCCCCCAGGGACAGGGTCCACTGAAGCTTTCTTT.

This chain links TRBV29-1 with TRBJ2-3; possible D gene TRBD1, 5 bases. Germline lookup yields CDR1 SQVTM and CDR2 ANQGSEA. The CDR3 has 15 amino acids. The V end was cut by 3 bases, the J end by 3 bases, with 16 bases between. CDR3 bases: TGCAGCGTTGACCTTGGCACCAAGGGGACAGATACGCAGTATTTT. Translated, it gives CSVDLGTKGTDTQYF.

This clone came up a few times. The rearrangement joins TRBV28 to TRBJ2-7; unclear D gene. Germline V gives CDR1 MDHEN, CDR2 SYDVKM. Trimming shortened V by 4 bases and J by 2 bases, and 12 bases separated the two germline ends. The length of the CDR3 is 14 residues. The CDR3 sequence: CASSSDVSAYEQYF. The CDR3 coding sequence is TGTGCCAGCAGTTCAGATGTCTCGGCCTACGAGCAGTACTTC.

The chain carries TRBV11-3 and TRBJ1-1; no firm D call. Trimming stripped 5 bases from V and 4 bases from J, with 11 bases between. This CDR3 has 13 amino acids. Germline CDR1 SGHNT, CDR2 YENEEA. DNA for the CDR3: TGTGCCAGCAGCGACTCTGTGGGCACTGAAGCTTTCTTT. Translating gives CASSDSVGTEAFF.

The chain carries TRBV6-5 and TRBJ2-7; D might be TRBD1 or TRBD2, each matching 6 bases. The V gene's germline CDR1 is MNHEY and CDR2 SVGAGI. The CDR3 is 14 residues long. The germline V and J ends were trimmed by 0 bases and 4 bases, with 10 bases remaining between them. CDR3 DNA: TGTGCCAGCAGTTACTCGCAGGGGAGGTACGAGCAGTACTTC. Translated: CASSYSQGRYEQYF.

This chain joins TRBV7-9 and TRBJ2-7, with D perhaps assigned TRBD1 or TRBD2 (5 bases each). The CDR3 totals 15 residues. Trimming removed 4 bases at V and 4 bases at J, with 17 bases between. Germline V CDR1 and CDR2: SEHNR, FQNEAQ (reference sequence). The CDR3 spells CASSSSFRGVYEQYF. CDR3 nucleotides: TGTGCCAGCAGCTCCTCCTTTCGAGGGGTGTACGAGCAGTACTTC. The full variable domain, in which reference TRBV7-9 and TRBJ2-7 provide the parts outside the CDR3, is DTGVSQNPRHKITKRGQNVTFRCDPISEHNRLYWYRQTLGQGPEFLTYFQNEAQLEKSRLLSDRFSAERPKGSFSTLEIQRTEQGDSAMYLCASSSSFRGVYEQYFGPGTRLTVT.

The chain joins TRBV7-8 to TRBJ2-5, with D uncertain. The CDR3 has 14 amino acids. Germline V gene data show CDR1 as SGHVS and CDR2 as FQNEAQ. Trimming shortened V by 5 bases and J by 9 bases, and 19 bases separated the two germline ends. The CDR3 sequence: CASSPGTAGMAQYF. The CDR3 DNA sequence: TGTGCCAGCAGCCCCGGAACAGCCGGAATGGCCCAGTACTTC.

This clone was detected a few times. The chain is built from TRBV11-1 and TRBJ1-5, with 10 bases identical to TRBD1. CDR3 length equals 16 residues. Germline assignment: CDR1 SGHAT and CDR2 FQDESV (reference sequence). With V trimmed by 5 bases and J by 6 bases, 10 bases remained unmatched. CDR3 residues: CASSDRQGALAQPQHF. The CDR3, as DNA: TGTGCCAGCAGCGATCGACAGGGGGCGCTGGCTCAGCCCCAGCATTTT. Supplemented by reference TRBV11-1 and TRBJ1-5, the full variable domain reads EAEVAQSPRYKITEKSQAVAFWCDPISGHATLYWYRQILGQGPELLVQFQDESVVDDSQLPKDRFSAERLKGVDSTLKIQPAELGDSAMYLCASSDRQGALAQPQHFGDGTRLSIL.

V usage is TRBV6-1 and J usage is TRBJ2-3, with 9 bases that match TRBD2. This CDR3 is built from 17 residues. Per germline, CDR1 MNHNS and CDR2 SASEGT. V was clipped by 4 bases and J by 2 bases; unmatched bases: 10. The CDR3 DNA sequence: TGTGCCAGCAGTGGACTAGCGGAGGACGCATACACAGATACGCAGTATTTT. Translating it yields CASSGLAEDAYTDTQYF.

This clone is classed as medium-sized. The rearrangement links TRBV13 to TRBJ2-1; tentatively, D is TRBD1 or TRBD2 (6 bases each). Trimming took 5 bases from V and 3 from J, leaving 17 bases between them. The CDR3 is 16 amino acids. From germline, CDR1 is PRHDT and CDR2 FYEKMQ (reference sequence). The CDR3 sequence is CASSPLSGGLYNEQFF. The CDR3 DNA sequence: TGTGCCAGCAGCCCCCTCTCTGGGGGGCTCTACAATGAGCAGTTCTTC.

Only a few counts were recorded for this clone. As DNA, the CDR3 is TGTGCCAGCAGTTCGACCTTGGGACAGAACACTGAAGCTTTCTTT. This sequence encodes CASSSTLGQNTEAFF. This rearrangement joins TRBV7-8 to TRBJ1-1; TRBD1 is a possible D gene (6 bases). The CDR3 is 15 residues long. CDR1 SGHVS and CDR2 FQNEAQ come from the germline V gene. The V gene lost 6 bases and the J gene lost 1 base, with 15 bases spanning the gap.

This chain links TRBV7-6 with TRBJ2-2; D is unresolved. Germline CDR1 is SGHVS and CDR2 is FNYEAQ. Deletions cut 2 bases from V and 0 bases from J, with 4 bases between. The CDR3 loop spans 14 amino acids. The CDR3 loop reads CASSLNSNTGELFF. DNA of the CDR3: TGTGCCAGCAGCTTAAACTCGAACACCGGGGAGCTGTTTTTT.

The chain employs TRBV7-1 and TRBJ2-7, with D maybe TRBD2 (6 bases). TRBV7-1 is labeled an ORF, and its function is uncertain. The CDR3 length is 12 residues. V dropped 4 bases and J dropped 6 bases, with 10 bases sitting between them. This CDR3 is CASSLRAGEQYF. The CDR3 DNA reads TGTGCCAGCAGCTTACGAGCGGGCGAGCAGTACTTC.

This clone was recorded a few times. The chain links TRBV6-5 to TRBJ1-2; 10 bases are a match to TRBD1. Germline V CDR1 and CDR2: MNHEY, SVGAGI. Unmatched junction bases numbered 9, after V lost 7 bases and J lost 7 bases. The length of the CDR3 is 14 residues. The CDR3 reads CASTPLTGGGGYTF. The CDR3 DNA follows: TGTGCCAGCACCCCACTGACAGGGGGCGGTGGCTACACCTTC.

This chain connects TRBV2 to TRBJ2-7; D gene unclear. From germline, CDR1 is SNHLY and CDR2 FYNNEI. This CDR3 is built from 13 residues. V lost 2 bases and J 5 bases, leaving 10 bases between the germline ends. CDR3 amino acids: CASSESRTNEQYF. In nucleotides, the CDR3 is TGTGCCAGCAGTGAATCCCGGACGAACGAGCAGTACTTC. The full variable domain, completed using reference TRBV2 and TRBJ2-7, is EPEVTQTPSHQVTQMGQEVILRCVPISNHLYFYWYRQILGQKVEFLVSFYNNEISEKSEIFDDQFSVERPDGSNFTLKIRSTKLEDSAMYFCASSESRTNEQYFGPGTRLTVT.

The chain employs TRBV27 and TRBJ2-7, with D hard to call. Germline V gene sequence: CDR1 MNHEY, CDR2 SMNVEV (reference sequence). This CDR3 has 13 residues. Trimming pared 9 bases from V and 2 bases from J, leaving 14 bases between. In DNA, the CDR3 is TGTGCCAGTTCAGATGTCTCGGCCTACGAGCAGTACTTC. Translation: CASSDVSAYEQYF.

The chain joins TRBV6-5 to TRBJ2-2, with D uncertain. Germline CDR1 MNHEY, CDR2 SVGAGI. V lost 0 bases to trimming and J lost 1 base, with 0 bases between them. This CDR3 comprises 13 residues. The CDR3 bases are TGTGCCAGCAGTTACTCGAACACCGGGGAGCTGTTTTTT. Amino acid sequence: CASSYSNTGELFF.